One and the same sample provided the 14 T cell receptor beta chains below, sequenced in a study of cytomegalovirus exposure and HLA in healthy donors. The primer mix had 60 Vbeta and 13 Jbeta primers. Clones were sequenced by immunoSEQ multiplex PCR, and TCRdb holds only the in-frame ones, with some missing. The sample shows some 150,000 clones, 80% to 90% of them seen only once. The sequenced material came from PBMCs. These receptors all stem from a man aged 50 to 59 in good health and CMV-seropositive.

This chain connects TRBV7-9 to TRBJ2-7, with D perhaps matching TRBD1 (6 bases). Germline V gives CDR1 SEHNR, CDR2 FQNEAQ (reference sequence). This CDR3 spans 13 amino acids. V was trimmed by 6 bases and J by 4 bases, leaving 13 bases between them. The CDR3 protein is CASRPTGNYEQYF. CDR3 nucleotides: TGTGCCAGCAGACCCACAGGGAATTACGAGCAGTACTTC.

The CDR3 sequence is CASSLPKTGPTYEQYF. CDR3 coding DNA: TGTGCCAGCAGCTTACCTAAGACAGGGCCAACCTACGAGCAGTACTTC. The rearrangement uses TRBV28 and TRBJ2-7; 7 nucleotides line up with TRBD1. V gave up 6 bases and J gave up 2 bases; unmatched junction bases: 13. The CDR3 is made up of 16 amino acids. The germline V gene has CDR1 MDHEN and CDR2 SYDVKM.

The rearrangement links TRBV10-3 to TRBJ2-5; D perhaps matches TRBD2 (5 bases). The V and J ends lost 0 bases and 5 bases respectively, with 13 bases between them. The CDR3 contains 15 residues. The germline V gene encodes CDR1 ENHRY and CDR2 SYGVKD. CDR3 sequence (DNA): TGTGCCATCAGTGAGTCCTCCCGAGGCGGGGAGACCCAGTACTTC. Its translation: CAISESSRGGETQYF.

V usage is TRBV11-2 and J usage is TRBJ2-1; the match to TRBD2 covers 7 bases. Germline assignment: CDR1 SGHAT and CDR2 FQNNGV. V was pared by 3 bases and J by 0 bases, with 8 bases of the junction left unmatched. The CDR3 is 17 amino acids. CDR3 bases: TGTGCCAGCAGCTTGCGGGGGAACCCCGGCTCCTACAATGAGCAGTTCTTC. This codes for CASSLRGNPGSYNEQFF.

The V call is TRBV5-4, the J call TRBJ1-1, with D perhaps matching TRBD1 (6 bases). V lost 2 bases, J lost 1 base, and 9 bases lay in between. Germline CDR1 SGHNT, CDR2 YYREEE (reference sequence). The CDR3 has 14 amino acids. CDR3 DNA: TGTGCCAGCAGCTTCGGACAGCAGAACACTGAAGCTTTCTTT. It specifies CASSFGQQNTEAFF.

The rearrangement links TRBV7-2 to TRBJ1-3, with D tentatively TRBD1 (5 bases). The CDR3 is made up of 15 amino acids. In germline, CDR1 is SGHTA, CDR2 FQGNSA. The ends were cut back, 5 bases at V and 0 bases at J, with 11 bases in the middle. CDR3 coding DNA: TGTGCCAGCAGCCCGGCAGGGCACTCTGGAAACACCATATATTTT. It specifies CASSPAGHSGNTIYF.

This clone has just a few counts. The chain is built from TRBV6-5 and TRBJ1-6; 7 positions match TRBD1. The CDR3 is 15 amino acids. Looked up from germline, CDR1 is MNHEY and CDR2 is SVGAGI. V shed 2 bases and J 8 bases; nucleotides not matched to a gene: 6. CDR3 bases: TGTGCCAGCAGTTACCGACAGGGAGTTCATTCACCCCTCCACTTT. Its translation: CASSYRQGVHSPLHF.

This clone appeared a few times. The chain recombines TRBV7-9 with TRBJ2-7; 13 positions agree with TRBD2. CDR1 is SEHNR and CDR2 is FQNEAQ in the germline V gene (reference sequence). Unmatched junction bases numbered 3, after V lost 5 bases and J lost 5 bases. The CDR3 runs to 14 residues. The chain's CDR3 is CASSTSGGDNEQYF. As DNA, the CDR3 is TGTGCCAGCAGCACTAGCGGGGGGGATAACGAGCAGTACTTC. Using reference TRBV7-9 and TRBJ2-7 for the parts outside the CDR3, the full variable domain is DTGVSQNPRHKITKRGQNVTFRCDPISEHNRLYWYRQTLGQGPEFLTYFQNEAQLEKSRLLSDRFSAERPKGSFSTLEIQRTEQGDSAMYLCASSTSGGDNEQYFGPGTRLTVT.

This clone was observed a handful of times. This sequence joins TRBV7-9 and TRBJ2-7; 8 positions agree with TRBD1. The trim removed 3 bases at V and 5 bases at J, leaving 6 bases unmatched. The CDR3 runs to 14 residues. Looked up from germline, CDR1 is SEHNR and CDR2 is FQNEAQ (reference sequence). The CDR3 is CASSFGQGLDEQYF. DNA for the CDR3: TGTGCCAGCAGCTTTGGACAGGGTCTCGACGAGCAGTACTTC.

This chain joins TRBV30 and TRBJ1-5, with D maybe TRBD1 (5 bases). The V gene's germline CDR1 is GTSNPN and CDR2 SVGIG (reference sequence). The CDR3 spans 17 residues. The V end was cut by 2 bases, the J end by 0 bases, with 17 bases between. CDR3 DNA sequence: TGTGCCTGGAGTACAAAAATCGACAGCTATAGCAATCAGCCCCAGCATTTT. Translating gives CAWSTKIDSYSNQPQHF.

The chain uses TRBV6-5 and TRBJ2-1; TRBD2 matches at 11 bases. Trimming at V came to 5 bases and at J to 6 bases, leaving 3 bases not matched to a gene. CDR3 length equals 14 residues. Germline loops: CDR1 MNHEY, CDR2 SVGAGI. The CDR3 is CASSQLAGVNEQFF. The DNA for the CDR3 is TGTGCCAGCAGTCAACTAGCGGGAGTCAATGAGCAGTTCTTC.

The table lists this clone with many counts. The chain links TRBV5-4 to TRBJ2-7, with D tentatively TRBD2 (6 bases). This CDR3 is built from 13 residues. Deletions cut 4 bases from V and 2 bases from J, with 10 bases between. Per the germline V gene, CDR1 is SGHNT and CDR2 is YYREEE (reference sequence). The CDR3 bases are TGTGCCAGCAGCCGCGGCGGGGCCTACGAGCAGTACTTC. This gives the protein CASSRGGAYEQYF.

The rearrangement joins TRBV4-3 to TRBJ2-6; 7 nucleotides match TRBD2. V lost 2 bases, J lost 5 bases, and 9 bases stayed unmatched. CDR1 and CDR2 (germline): LGHNA, YSLEER. The CDR3 has 17 residues. In DNA, the CDR3 is TGCGCCAGCAGCCAACTGGGGGGAGGGGATCGGGCCAACGTCCTGACTTTC. Translating gives CASSQLGGGDRANVLTF.

The V call is TRBV28, the J call TRBJ2-3; 7 bases agree with TRBD2. The ends lost 6 bases at V and 2 bases at J; junction bases unmatched: 5. The CDR3 contains 14 residues. Germline assignment: CDR1 MDHEN and CDR2 SYDVKM. The CDR3 loop is CASSRTSATDTQYF. The CDR3 DNA follows: TGTGCCAGCAGCCGTACTAGCGCCACAGATACGCAGTATTTT.